The clone carrying this TCR beta chain turned up a few times. The entry originates in a study of response to subunit inactivated influenza vaccine. TCRdb reprocessed the RT-PCR reads via MiXCR and lists one record per CDR3 protein. The repertoire consists of about 650,000 distinct CDR3 sequences, with about 15% occurring once and the leading ten covering 7.5% to 9%. Trimming at V came to 6 bases and at J to 1 base, leaving 6 bases not matched to a gene. The CDR3 is 15 residues long. The V gene is TRBV12-3 or TRBV12-4, the J gene TRBJ1-1, with TRBD1 matching over 9 bases. The origin of this receptor is a man aged 50 to 59 who received an inactivated influenza vaccine. Sample: PBMCs from blood, taken 14 to 15 days before vaccination. The CDR3 DNA reads as TGTGCCAGCAGGGGACAGGGAGGCGGGAACACTGAAGCTTTCTTT. This gives the protein CASRGQGGGNTEAFF.